The T cell receptor (beta chain) described here comes from a study of shared clonotypes between healthy human individuals. TCRdb's copy holds only in-frame clones and misses some; the assay was immunoSEQ multiplex PCR. Of roughly 2.5 million clones in the sample, more than 90% were seen once. This TCR came from a young man in good health. The sample consisted of naive CD4+ T cells sorted from blood. Subset in this sample: CD45RA+ positively selected.

CDR3: CASSLSTSGKTGEQFF. CDR3 nucleotide sequence: TGCGCCAGCAGCTTGTCAACTAGCGGAAAAACCGGTGAGCAGTTCTTC. The rearrangement links TRBV5-1 to TRBJ2-1, with 8 nucleotides matching TRBD2. The germline V gene encodes CDR1 SGHRS and CDR2 YFSETQ. Losses at the gene ends were 1 base for V and 9 bases for J; bases not matched to a gene: 12. The CDR3 totals 16 residues.